Sequencing of this T cell receptor (beta chain) was carried out in a study of shared clonotypes between healthy human individuals. Study overall: The plates for each donor numbered three CD4 naive, three CD4 memory, two CD8 naive and one CD8 memory.

Remarks on this clone: The antigen is not known.

The assay was run at deep level. Assay: immunoSEQ multiplex PCR; the TCRdb copy retains only in-frame clones and omits some. Of some 2,000,000 clones listed, approximately 95% were seen once; the top ten hold more than 0.1%. The V and J ends lost 5 bases and 6 bases respectively, with 5 bases between them. Germline V gene lookup returns CDR1 SGHAT and CDR2 FQNNGV. The CDR3 extends over 11 amino acids. General observations from the study: It was the few donors that limited the genetic and exposure-history diversity represented. Clonotypes shared by all four sorted-subset donors had higher generation probabilities than non-shared clonotypes.

The receptor comes from a man aged 18 to 29 in good health. Sequenced sample: naive CD4+ T cells sorted from blood. The sample's subset: CD45RA+ positively selected. V and J are TRBV11-2 and TRBJ2-1; D is undetermined. CDR3 protein: CASSNPNEQFF. The CDR3 DNA reads as TGTGCCAGCAGCAACCCCAATGAGCAGTTCTTC.